The 18 T cell receptor beta chains below all came from one sample that was sequenced in a study of shared clonotypes between healthy human individuals. Sequencing used immunoSEQ multiplex PCR; TCRdb keeps in-frame clones, though not all of them. This repertoire shows some 470,000 clones, 60% to 85% found once; its top ten account for around 13%. Sample: PBMCs. These receptors all come from a middle-aged woman in good health. Some clones in this sample may be carry-over from other donors' samples.

The chain joins TRBV2 to TRBJ2-2; a weak D match, TRBD2 (5 bases). Germline V CDR1 and CDR2: SNHLY, FYNNEI. There are 16 residues in the CDR3. V was pared by 1 base and J by 2 bases, with 11 bases between. CDR3 sequence: CASSEGSGGNTGELFF. In nucleotides, the CDR3 is TGTGCCAGCAGTGAAGGCAGTGGAGGTAACACCGGGGAGCTGTTTTTT.

The CDR3 coding sequence is TGCAGCGTTGACGCTGGGCTAGCGCTCTACAATGAGCAGTTCTTC. It yields the protein CSVDAGLALYNEQFF. This chain links TRBV29-1 with TRBJ2-1, with D possibly matching TRBD2 (6 bases). The germline gives CDR1 SQVTM, CDR2 ANQGSEA. Trimming took off 3 bases at V and 3 bases at J, with 15 bases between the two ends. This CDR3 has 15 residues.

CDR3: CASSLGARTNTDTQYF. In DNA form, the CDR3 reads TGCGCCAGCAGCTTGGGGGCCAGGACAAACACAGATACGCAGTATTTT. The V call is TRBV5-1, the J call TRBJ2-3, with TRBD1 as a possible D gene (5 bases). This CDR3 is 16 amino acids long. Trimming pared 0 bases from V and 2 bases from J, leaving 13 bases between. CDR1 is SGHRS, CDR2 YFSETQ, per germline.

This clone came up many times. The chain combines TRBV5-1 with TRBJ1-1; D is possibly TRBD1 (6 bases). CDR1 and CDR2 from the germline V gene are SGHRS and YFSETQ. The length of the CDR3 is 13 residues. Trimming stripped 2 bases from V and 4 bases from J, with 9 bases between. The CDR3 loop is CASSFYRATEAFF. The CDR3 nucleotides are TGCGCCAGCAGCTTTTACAGGGCCACTGAAGCTTTCTTT.

The chain is built from TRBV7-9 and TRBJ1-2, with D possibly matching TRBD1 (6 bases). Germline loops: CDR1 SEHNR, CDR2 FQNEAQ (reference sequence). Trimming shortened V by 5 bases and J by 2 bases, and 21 bases separated the two germline ends. The CDR3 totals 17 residues. The CDR3 sequence: CASSPIFTGHLNYGYTF. Written as DNA, the CDR3 is TGTGCCAGCAGCCCAATCTTCACAGGGCACTTAAACTATGGCTACACCTTC.

The chain links TRBV4-2 to TRBJ1-2; the D is unclear. The ends were cut back, 1 base at V and 6 bases at J, with 12 bases in the middle. Germline-derived CDR1 and CDR2 are LGHNA and YNFKEQ. The CDR3 loop spans 14 amino acids. The CDR3 DNA reads as TGTGCCAGCAGCCAAGTTTCAGCCCTCCATGGCTACACCTTC. Protein product: CASSQVSALHGYTF.

The CDR3 protein is CASSSSKAYEQYF. CDR3 coding DNA: TGTGCCAGCAGCTCCTCGAAGGCCTACGAGCAGTACTTC. The chain has TRBV2 and TRBJ2-7; D unresolved. V was clipped by 6 bases and J by 2 bases, with 11 bases between them. The CDR3 totals 13 residues. Germline V gene data show CDR1 as SNHLY and CDR2 as FYNNEI.

This clone was seen a few times. The chain couples TRBV28 to TRBJ1-2, with a tentative D call TRBD1 (5 bases). The CDR3 spans 16 residues. The germline CDR1 and CDR2 sequences are MDHEN and SYDVKM. Between the trimmed V and J ends, which lost 4 bases and 3 bases, there was a span of 18 bases. The CDR3 DNA sequence: TGTGCCAGCAGTTCCACTCGGGCTCCCAGGGACTATGGCTACACCTTC. It translates to CASSSTRAPRDYGYTF.

The chain combines TRBV5-1 with TRBJ2-1; maybe TRBD2 (6 bases). This CDR3 spans 15 amino acids. V lost 4 bases and J 2 bases, leaving 13 bases between the germline ends. In germline, CDR1 is SGHRS, CDR2 YFSETQ. Written as DNA, the CDR3 is TGCGCCAGCAGCCCCCGGGAGCAAGCCTACAATGAGCAGTTCTTC. Encoded protein: CASSPREQAYNEQFF.

This clone has just a few counts. The junction shows a germline mismatch at one end, possibly a read error. The chain carries TRBV7-7 and TRBJ1-5; possibly TRBD1 for D (5 bases). This CDR3 has 13 residues. In germline, CDR1 is SSHAT, CDR2 FNYEAQ (reference sequence). The CDR3 DNA reads as TGTGCTAGCAGCTCGGGACCCTTTATGCCCCAGCATTTT. Translated: CASSSGPFMPQHF.

The chain recombines TRBV28 with TRBJ2-7; D may be TRBD1 (5 bases). This CDR3 contains 15 residues. The V gene lost 4 bases and the J gene lost 2 bases, with 15 bases spanning the gap. Germline V CDR1 and CDR2: MDHEN, SYDVKM. CDR3 in DNA: TGTGCCAGCAGTTCCCCAGGGTTGGGTACCTACGAGCAGTACTTC. Encoded protein: CASSSPGLGTYEQYF.

This chain uses TRBV2 with TRBJ2-3; no reliable D call. Trimming pared 10 bases from V and 0 bases from J, leaving 14 bases between. The CDR3 is 14 amino acids. Germline CDR1 reads SNHLY; CDR2 reads FYNNEI. Written as DNA, the CDR3 is TGTGCCAACCGAGACAAGGCCAGCACAGATACGCAGTATTTT. Residues: CANRDKASTDTQYF.

This clone turned up a few times. The chain links TRBV11-2 to TRBJ2-1, with D possibly being TRBD2 (6 bases). The length of the CDR3 is 15 residues. Between the trimmed V and J ends, which lost 0 bases and 4 bases, there was a span of 10 bases. Germline CDR1 SGHAT, CDR2 FQNNGV. CDR3 nucleotide sequence: TGTGCCAGCAGCTTAGAGGACTACTCTTACAATGAGCAGTTCTTC. Protein sequence: CASSLEDYSYNEQFF.

The genes are TRBV30 and TRBJ2-7, with 9 nucleotides matching TRBD1. With V trimmed by 2 bases and J by 12 bases, 11 bases remained unmatched. The CDR3 extends over 13 amino acids. Looked up from germline, CDR1 is GTSNPN and CDR2 is SVGIG (reference sequence). The CDR3 protein is CAWSMDRGQLPYF. For the CDR3, the DNA is TGTGCCTGGAGTATGGACAGGGGACAGTTGCCGTACTTC.

The rearrangement links TRBV7-9 to TRBJ2-2, with D hard to call. The CDR3 has 12 residues. The germline V gene encodes CDR1 SEHNR and CDR2 FQNEAQ (reference sequence). Trimming removed 1 base from V and 9 bases from J, with 6 bases in between. The CDR3 protein is CASSLDGWELFF. The CDR3 DNA is TGTGCCAGCAGCTTAGACGGCTGGGAGCTGTTTTTT.

J is TRBJ1-2 and V is TRBV7-2, with D hard to call. V lost 6 bases, J lost 4 bases, and 15 bases lay in between. CDR1 is SGHTA, CDR2 FQGNSA, per germline. The CDR3 is 14 amino acids. As DNA, the CDR3 is TGTGCCAGCAGTCTGGGTCCGGTTTCCTATGGCTACACCTTC. It translates to CASSLGPVSYGYTF. The full variable domain, in which reference TRBV7-2 and TRBJ1-2 provide the parts outside the CDR3, is GAGVSQSPSNKVTEKGKDVELRCDPISGHTALYWYRQSLGQGLEFLIYFQGNSAPDKSGLPSDRFSAERTGGSVSTLTIQRTQQEDSAVYLCASSLGPVSYGYTFGSGTRLTVV.

V gene TRBV11-2 combines with J gene TRBJ2-1; a weak D match, TRBD2 (6 bases). V was cut by 5 bases and J by 5 bases, with 19 bases left in between. From germline, CDR1 is SGHAT and CDR2 FQNNGV. This CDR3 spans 16 amino acids. The CDR3 here is CASSPGGSYRNNEQFF. CDR3 nucleotides: TGTGCCAGCAGCCCCGGAGGGAGTTACCGAAACAATGAGCAGTTCTTC.

The chain couples TRBV4-1 to TRBJ2-5; 11 positions match TRBD2. The trim removed 1 base at V and 4 bases at J, leaving 5 bases unmatched. CDR1 and CDR2 (germline): MGHRA, YSYEKL. This CDR3 contains 16 residues. The CDR3 loop reads CASSQGLAGIGETQYF. The CDR3, as DNA: TGCGCCAGCAGCCAAGGACTAGCGGGAATCGGAGAGACCCAGTACTTC.